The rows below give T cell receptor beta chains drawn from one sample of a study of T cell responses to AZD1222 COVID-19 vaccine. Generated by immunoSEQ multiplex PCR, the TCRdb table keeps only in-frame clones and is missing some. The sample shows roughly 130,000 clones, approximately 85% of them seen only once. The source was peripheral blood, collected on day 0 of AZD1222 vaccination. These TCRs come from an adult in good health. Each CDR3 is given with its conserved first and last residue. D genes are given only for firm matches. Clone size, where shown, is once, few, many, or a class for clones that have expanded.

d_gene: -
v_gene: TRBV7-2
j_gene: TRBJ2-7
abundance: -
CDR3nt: TGTGCCAGCAGCTTATTCAGGGGCACCTACGAGCAGTACTTC
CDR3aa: CASSLFRGTYEQYF

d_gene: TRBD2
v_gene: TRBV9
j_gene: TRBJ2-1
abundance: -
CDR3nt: TGTGCCAGCAGCGTGAGCGGGAGGAACAATGAGCAGTTCTTC
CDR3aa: CASSVSGRNNEQFF

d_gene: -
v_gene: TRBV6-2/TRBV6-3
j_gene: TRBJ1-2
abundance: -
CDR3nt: TGTGCCAGCAGTTATTCCAGGGGCTATGGCTACACCTTC
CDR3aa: CASSYSRGYGYTF

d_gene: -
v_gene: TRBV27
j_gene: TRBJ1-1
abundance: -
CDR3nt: TGTGCCAGCAGTTTACGGCGGAGGCAGGAGAACACTGAAGCTTTCTTT
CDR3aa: CASSLRRRQENTEAFF

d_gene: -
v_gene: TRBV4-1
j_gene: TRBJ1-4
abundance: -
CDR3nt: TGCGCCAGCAGCCGTCAAGAGGTTGGTGAAAAACTGTTTTTT
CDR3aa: CASSRQEVGEKLFF

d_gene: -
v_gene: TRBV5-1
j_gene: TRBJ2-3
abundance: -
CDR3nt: TGCGCCAGCAGCTTCACGGACAGCACAGATACGCAGTATTTT
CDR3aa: CASSFTDSTDTQYF

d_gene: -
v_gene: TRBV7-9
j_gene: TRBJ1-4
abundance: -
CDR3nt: TGTGCCAGCAGCCCCGCCCCCCCGGCCGGGGAGAAACTGTTTTTT
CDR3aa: CASSPAPPAGEKLFF

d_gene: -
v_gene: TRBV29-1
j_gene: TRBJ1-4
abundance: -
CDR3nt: TGCAGCGTTGGGCAGGGGCGGGAAAAACTGTTTTTT
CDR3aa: CSVGQGREKLFF

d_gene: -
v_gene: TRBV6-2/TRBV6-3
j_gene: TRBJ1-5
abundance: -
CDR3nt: TGTGCCAGCAGTTTTAGCGGGAATCAGCCCCAGCATTTT
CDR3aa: CASSFSGNQPQHF

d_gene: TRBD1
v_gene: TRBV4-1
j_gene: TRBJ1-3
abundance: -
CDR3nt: TGCGCCAGCAGCCAAGATCGGAGGGGGCGGGGAAACACCATATATTTT
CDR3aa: CASSQDRRGRGNTIYF

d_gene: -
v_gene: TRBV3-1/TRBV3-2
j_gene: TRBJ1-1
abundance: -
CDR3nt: TGTGCCAGCAGGCCAAGCGGACCGATGAACACTGAAGCTTTCTTT
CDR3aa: CASRPSGPMNTEAFF

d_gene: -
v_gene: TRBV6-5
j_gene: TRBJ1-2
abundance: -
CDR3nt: TGTGCCAGCAGTTATCATGGCAGGGGCGATGGCTACACCTTC
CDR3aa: CASSYHGRGDGYTF

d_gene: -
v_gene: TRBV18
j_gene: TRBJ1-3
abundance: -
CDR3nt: TGTGCCAGCTCACCTTCAAGGGAGAGCTCTGGAAACACCATATATTTT
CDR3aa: CASSPSRESSGNTIYF

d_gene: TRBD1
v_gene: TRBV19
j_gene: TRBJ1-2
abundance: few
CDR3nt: TGTGCCAGTAGTGAAACGACAGGGACCCATGGCTACACCTTC
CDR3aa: CASSETTGTHGYTF

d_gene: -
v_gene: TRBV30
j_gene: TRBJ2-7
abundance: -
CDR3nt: TGTGCCTGGAGTAATATGGACAGAACCAAGGCCCCGTACTTC
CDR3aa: CAWSNMDRTKAPYF

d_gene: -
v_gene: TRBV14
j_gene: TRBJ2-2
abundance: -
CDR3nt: TGTGCCAGCAGCTGGGCCATGCACACCGGGGAGCTGTTTTTT
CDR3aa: CASSWAMHTGELFF

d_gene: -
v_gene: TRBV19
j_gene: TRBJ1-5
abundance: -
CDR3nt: TGTGCCAGTAAGATGAGGGATCAGCCCCAGCATTTT
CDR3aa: CASKMRDQPQHF

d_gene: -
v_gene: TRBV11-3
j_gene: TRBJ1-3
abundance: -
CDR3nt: TGTGCCAGCAGCTTCTTAGGGGCCGGAAACACCATATATTTT
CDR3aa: CASSFLGAGNTIYF

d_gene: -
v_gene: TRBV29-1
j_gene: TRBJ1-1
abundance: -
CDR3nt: TGCAGCGTAAGACAGAGCGAAGCTTTCTTT
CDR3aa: CSVRQSEAFF

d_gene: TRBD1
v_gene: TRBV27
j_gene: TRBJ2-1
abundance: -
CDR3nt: TGTGCCAGCAGTTTACGCGGGACAGGGGCCAACAATGAGCAGTTCTTC
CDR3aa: CASSLRGTGANNEQFF

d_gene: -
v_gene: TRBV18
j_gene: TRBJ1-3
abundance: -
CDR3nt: TGTGCCAGCTCACCAACTACGACGAGGGGAAACACCATATATTTT
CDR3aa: CASSPTTTRGNTIYF

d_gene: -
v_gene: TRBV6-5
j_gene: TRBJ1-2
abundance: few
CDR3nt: TGTGCCAGCAGCGACACCGACTATGGCTACACCTTC
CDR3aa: CASSDTDYGYTF

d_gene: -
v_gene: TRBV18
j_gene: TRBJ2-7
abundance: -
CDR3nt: TGTGCCAGCTCACCGGCCACCTCCTACGAGCAGTACTTC
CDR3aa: CASSPATSYEQYF